The next 2 T cell receptor beta chains were all read from a single sample in a study of CD8+ T cells in alopecia areata. Noted treatment: oral pan-JAK inhibitor, 5-10 mg twice daily. Following RNA extraction, reverse transcription yielded cDNA that acted as the sequencing template. The repertoire was sequenced with immunoSEQ multiplex PCR; TCRdb's copy has only in-frame clones and lacks some. The sample has around 270,000 clones; 58% are singletons. Source: CD4+ T cells sorted from blood, taken at week 24, from a patient treated with tofacitinib. Source of these receptors: a human donor with alopecia areata.

The CDR3 DNA sequence: TGTGCCTGGAGTGTTTTCCGTGCAGATACGCAGTATTTT. Translation: CAWSVFRADTQYF. This chain joins TRBV30 and TRBJ2-3; D is unclear. Per the germline V gene, CDR1 is GTSNPN and CDR2 is SVGIG (reference sequence). The V and J ends lost 0 bases and 4 bases respectively, with 8 bases between them. The CDR3 covers 13 residues.

This clone was recorded a few times. The sample carries other DNA sequences with the same CDR3. The chain is built from TRBV29-1 and TRBJ2-7, with 7 bases that match TRBD2. The V and J ends lost 7 bases and 0 bases, in that order; junction bases with no gene match: 3. Per the germline V gene, CDR1 is SQVTM and CDR2 is ANQGSEA. The CDR3 sequence is 12 residues long. This CDR3 reads CSAAGRSYEQYF. The CDR3 nucleotides read TGCAGCGCAGCGGGACGCTCCTACGAGCAGTACTTC.